This entry is about one T cell receptor beta chain. This entry comes from a study of blood T cell repertoires in COVID-19. Across the study: Sites across the United States, Italy and Spain contributed samples from acute and convalescent COVID-19.

TCRdb's table, derived via immunoSEQ multiplex PCR, lists solely in-frame clones and lacks some. The sample records roughly 60,000 clones, roughly 85% being singletons. Germline CDR1 and CDR2: LGHNT and FRNRAP. The V gene lost 3 bases and the J gene lost 2 bases, with 12 bases spanning the gap. The CDR3 extends over 15 amino acids. The rearrangement joins TRBV12-5 to TRBJ2-3, with a possible D match to TRBD2 (6 bases). The material sequenced was peripheral blood. The clonotype was recovered from a human donor in a cohort sampled during active or convalescent COVID-19. The CDR3 here is CASGLPGLFTDTQYF. Written as DNA, the CDR3 is TGTGCTAGTGGTTTACCGGGACTCTTCACAGATACGCAGTATTTT.